One and the same sample provided the 18 T cell receptor beta chains below, sequenced in a study of shared clonotypes between healthy human individuals. Clones were sequenced by immunoSEQ multiplex PCR, and TCRdb holds only the in-frame ones, with some missing. The data contain 2 million to 2.5 million clones, nearly 97% of them seen just once; the ten biggest clones take up less than 0.15%. The sequenced sample consisted of naive CD4+ T cells sorted from blood. Noted subset: CD45RA+ positively selected. Receptors were obtained from a man aged 18 to 30 in good health.

The chain has TRBV6-6 and TRBJ2-3; a possible D gene is TRBD2 (6 bases). The germline gives CDR1 MNHNY, CDR2 SVGAGI (reference sequence). This CDR3 has 14 residues. V gave up 5 bases and J gave up 4 bases, with 13 bases separating them. CDR3 sequence (DNA): TGTGCCAGCAGTCCGGGACTCCCCTCAGATACGCAGTATTTT. Amino acid sequence: CASSPGLPSDTQYF.

In this sample, this clone turned up once. The chain carries TRBV25-1 and TRBJ1-5, with D maybe TRBD1 (5 bases). Germline V lookup: CDR1 MGHDK, CDR2 SYGVNS. The CDR3 has 15 residues. V lost 2 bases to trimming and J lost 2 bases, with 10 bases between them. The CDR3 sequence is CASSEPGQGNQPQHF. The DNA of the CDR3 is TGTGCCAGCAGTGAACCCGGACAAGGCAATCAGCCCCAGCATTTT. Full variable domain (remainder filled in from reference TRBV25-1 and TRBJ1-5): EADIYQTPRYLVIGTGKKITLECSQTMGHDKMYWYQQDPGMELHLIHYSYGVNSTEKGDLSSESTVSRIRTEHFPLTLESARPSHTSQYLCASSEPGQGNQPQHFGDGTRLSIL.

The table lists this clone with a count of one. The chain combines TRBV5-4 with TRBJ1-1; D is uncertain. The CDR3 totals 14 residues. Germline CDR1 is SGHNT and CDR2 is YYREEE (reference sequence). Trimming removed 1 base from V and 4 bases from J, with 11 bases in between. In DNA form, the CDR3 reads TGTGCCAGCAGCTTGAAAAGTACCACCACTGAAGCTTTCTTT. This codes for CASSLKSTTTEAFF.

The chain recombines TRBV27 with TRBJ2-1; perhaps TRBD1 as D (6 bases). V lost 5 bases to trimming and J lost 2 bases, with 19 bases between them. Per germline, CDR1 MNHEY and CDR2 SMNVEV (reference sequence). The CDR3 is 17 residues long. The CDR3 spells CASSDRTTGGAYNEQFF. In DNA, the CDR3 is TGTGCCAGCAGTGACAGGACAACTGGGGGAGCCTACAATGAGCAGTTCTTC.

The chain recombines TRBV4-1 with TRBJ2-1; D tentatively reads TRBD1 or TRBD2 (5 bases each). CDR1 and CDR2 from the germline V gene are MGHRA and YSYEKL. V was pared by 0 bases and J by 3 bases, with 9 bases between. The CDR3 is 15 amino acids. In DNA, the CDR3 is TGCGCCAGCAGCCAAGATGGGGGTGTCTACAATGAGCAGTTCTTC. It encodes CASSQDGGVYNEQFF.

The V call is TRBV28, the J call TRBJ1-3, with a weak D call TRBD1 (6 bases). This CDR3 contains 12 residues. The V gene's germline CDR1 is MDHEN and CDR2 SYDVKM. Trimming left V 9 bases short and J 4 bases short, with 10 bases between. The CDR3 DNA reads TGTGCCAGTCAGGGGCAGGGAAACACCATATATTTT. Encoded protein: CASQGQGNTIYF.

V is TRBV29-1 and J is TRBJ1-4, with TRBD1 as a possible D gene (6 bases). The CDR3 covers 14 residues. Germline V gives CDR1 SQVTM, CDR2 ANQGSEA. Trimming removed 5 bases at V and 4 bases at J, with 14 bases between. CDR3 DNA: TGCAGCGTTAGAACAGGGCGTTTTAATGAAAAACTGTTTTTT. As protein: CSVRTGRFNEKLFF.

With regard to this clone: Additional DNA sequences in this sample encode the identical CDR3. This chain links TRBV2 with TRBJ1-1; D is uncertain. V was pared by 4 bases and J by 0 bases, with 6 bases between. The length of the CDR3 is 13 residues. Germline loops: CDR1 SNHLY, CDR2 FYNNEI. CDR3 DNA: TGTGCCAGCAGTGCGGAGGTGAACACTGAAGCTTTCTTT. As protein: CASSAEVNTEAFF.

As to this clone: Other DNA sequences within the sample encode an identical CDR3. The V call is TRBV5-1, the J call TRBJ2-5, with 10 bases identical to TRBD2. V was clipped by 3 bases and J by 1 base; unmatched bases: 3. Germline V gene lookup returns CDR1 SGHRS and CDR2 YFSETQ. CDR3 length: 15 amino acids. CDR3 coding DNA: TGCGCCAGCAGCTCTCTAGCGGGAGCCCAAGAGACCCAGTACTTC. Amino acid sequence: CASSSLAGAQETQYF.

The chain carries TRBV6-4 and TRBJ1-4; D unresolved. Trimming shortened V by 7 bases and J by 0 bases, and 6 bases separated the two germline ends. Germline CDR1 MRHNA, CDR2 SNTAGT. The CDR3 is 13 amino acids. The CDR3 sequence is CASNSPTNEKLFF. As DNA, the CDR3 is TGTGCCAGCAACAGCCCAACTAATGAAAAACTGTTTTTT.

The chain is built from TRBV11-2 and TRBJ1-6; D ambiguous. Trimming took 5 bases from V and 14 from J, leaving 13 bases between them. The germline V gene has CDR1 SGHAT and CDR2 FQNNGV. The CDR3 is 12 amino acids. DNA for the CDR3: TGTGCCAGCAGCCCGGCGTATTTGTCCCTCCACTTT. Protein: CASSPAYLSLHF.

The CDR3 nucleotides are TGTGCCAGCAGCAGGACAGGGTTGGACACCGGGGAGCTGTTTTTT. Protein sequence: CASSRTGLDTGELFF. The chain couples TRBV7-8 to TRBJ2-2, with 8 bases lining up with TRBD1. V dropped 5 bases and J dropped 3; count of bases not matched to a gene: 5. Germline V CDR1 and CDR2: SGHVS, FQNEAQ. This CDR3 region has 15 residues.

On this clone itself: Other DNA variants within this sample encode the same CDR3. J is TRBJ1-5 and V is TRBV18; D unclear. Trimming removed 2 bases from V and 4 bases from J, with 9 bases in between. This CDR3 spans 14 amino acids. Germline loops: CDR1 KGHSH, CDR2 LQKENI. The CDR3 spells CASSPGSSNQPQHF. The DNA of the CDR3 is TGTGCCAGCTCACCAGGGTCCTCTAATCAGCCCCAGCATTTT.

This rearrangement joins TRBV4-1 to TRBJ2-3, with TRBD2 identical over 12 bases. V was clipped by 2 bases and J by 4 bases; unmatched bases: 1. CDR3 length: 15 amino acids. Germline V gene lookup returns CDR1 MGHRA and CDR2 YSYEKL. In nucleotides, the CDR3 is TGCGCCAGCAGCCAAAGACTAGCGGGAGCAGATACGCAGTATTTT. This translates into CASSQRLAGADTQYF.

About this clone itself: The sample contains more than one DNA sequence encoding this CDR3. J is TRBJ1-5 and V is TRBV2; 9 bases line up with TRBD1. The junction had 1 base not matched to a gene; V was cut back by 4 bases and J by 3 bases. The CDR3 has 14 residues. Germline lookup yields CDR1 SNHLY and CDR2 FYNNEI. The CDR3 here is CASSGDRANQPQHF. As DNA, the CDR3 is TGTGCCAGCAGTGGGGACAGGGCCAATCAGCCCCAGCATTTT.

Remarks on this clone: At the DNA level, this CDR3 is encoded by other sequences in the same sample as well. The rearrangement uses TRBV30 and TRBJ1-1, with D uncertain. Germline CDR1 GTSNPN, CDR2 SVGIG (reference sequence). The CDR3 contains 13 residues. The V gene lost 2 bases and the J gene lost 1 base, with 8 bases spanning the gap. CDR3 nucleotides: TGTGCCTGGAGTTCCGCAGGGAACACTGAAGCTTTCTTT. Its translation is CAWSSAGNTEAFF.

The chain joins TRBV7-9 to TRBJ1-2, with a weak D call TRBD1 (5 bases). Germline values: CDR1 SEHNR, CDR2 FQNEAQ (reference sequence). Between the trimmed V and J ends, which lost 5 bases and 7 bases, there was a span of 14 bases. This CDR3 spans 13 amino acids. The CDR3 sequence: CASSIETVSGYTF. The CDR3 coding sequence is TGTGCCAGCAGCATCGAGACAGTTTCTGGCTACACCTTC.

CDR3 nucleotides: TGTGCCAGCAGTTCGGGACAGCTTAATGAAAAACTGTTTTTT. Encoded protein: CASSSGQLNEKLFF. This chain uses TRBV27 with TRBJ1-4, with 7 positions matching TRBD1. The CDR3 spans 14 residues. J lost 4 bases, V lost 4 bases, and 3 bases had no gene match. Germline CDR1 and CDR2: MNHEY and SMNVEV (reference sequence).